These T cell receptor beta chains were read from a single sample in a study of Graves' ophthalmopathy and Graves' hyperthyroidism. TCRdb itself ran the multiplex PCR reads through MiXCR, one entry per CDR3 protein. The top ten hold roughly 2.4% of the sample, which has about 390,000 distinct CDR3 sequences, roughly 17% seen once. The specimen was peripheral blood. Receptor source: an adult woman with stable Graves' hyperthyroidism. The CDR3 runs from the conserved cysteine through the conserved F or W. D genes are given only for firm matches. Rows give clone size only sometimes, using once, few, many, or a class for an expanded clone.

v_call: TRBV20-1; d_call: NA; j_call: TRBJ1-5; clone_size: many; cdr3_nt: TGCAGTGCTAGTACGGACCAGCCCCAGCATTTT; cdr3_aa: CSASTDQPQHF
v_call: TRBV27; d_call: NA; j_call: TRBJ1-5; clone_size: many; cdr3_nt: TGTGCCAGCAGTTTTGCTGGGGCAGGTCAGCCCCAGCATTTT; cdr3_aa: CASSFAGAGQPQHF
v_call: TRBV6-2/TRBV6-3; d_call: NA; j_call: TRBJ1-2; clone_size: many; cdr3_nt: TGTGCCAGCAGCCCCGAGAGAGGGAACTATGGCTACACCTTC; cdr3_aa: CASSPERGNYGYTF
v_call: TRBV6-2/TRBV6-3; d_call: TRBD2; j_call: TRBJ2-5; clone_size: many; cdr3_nt: TGTGCCAGCATGGGACTAGCGGGTCAAGAGACCCAGTACTTC; cdr3_aa: CASMGLAGQETQYF
v_call: TRBV7-6; d_call: TRBD1; j_call: TRBJ1-1; clone_size: NA; cdr3_nt: TGTGCCAGCAGCCCTAGACAGGGGGTTGACACTGAAGCCTTCTTT; cdr3_aa: CASSPRQGVDTEAFF
v_call: TRBV6-2/TRBV6-3; d_call: NA; j_call: TRBJ1-2; clone_size: NA; cdr3_nt: TGTGCCAGCAGTTACTCGACGGCAGGCTACACCTTC; cdr3_aa: CASSYSTAGYTF
v_call: TRBV27; d_call: TRBD2; j_call: TRBJ2-7; clone_size: many; cdr3_nt: TGTGCCAGCAAACTCGGGAGTAGCGGGAGTTACGAGCAGTACTTC; cdr3_aa: CASKLGSSGSYEQYF
v_call: TRBV3-1; d_call: TRBD1; j_call: TRBJ2-7; clone_size: NA; cdr3_nt: TGTGCCAGCAGCCAAGACCCGGGACAGCCAACGTACTTC; cdr3_aa: CASSQDPGQPTYF
v_call: TRBV6-5; d_call: NA; j_call: TRBJ1-5; clone_size: many; cdr3_nt: TGTGCCAGCGGCAGGAGAAAGGAGTATCAGCCCCAGCATTTT; cdr3_aa: CASGRRKEYQPQHF
v_call: TRBV28; d_call: NA; j_call: TRBJ2-7; clone_size: many; cdr3_nt: TGTGCCAGCAGTCTCCCCGGGACGGACTACGAGCAGTACTTC; cdr3_aa: CASSLPGTDYEQYF
v_call: TRBV20-1; d_call: NA; j_call: TRBJ1-2; clone_size: NA; cdr3_nt: TGCAGTGCTAGAACACGGGACCGTAACTATGGCTACACCTTC; cdr3_aa: CSARTRDRNYGYTF
v_call: TRBV20-1; d_call: NA; j_call: TRBJ1-5; clone_size: few; cdr3_nt: TGCAGTGCTTCGCCCGGAGCCGGGCCTCTCAATCAGCCCCAGCATTTT; cdr3_aa: CSASPGAGPLNQPQHF
v_call: TRBV2; d_call: NA; j_call: TRBJ2-7; clone_size: many; cdr3_nt: TGTGCCAGCAGTGCGTTGGCCTCCTACGAGCAGTACTTC; cdr3_aa: CASSALASYEQYF
v_call: TRBV12-3/TRBV12-4; d_call: NA; j_call: TRBJ1-5; clone_size: many; cdr3_nt: TGTGCCAGCAGTTTAGCCGGACATAATCAGCCCCAGCATTTT; cdr3_aa: CASSLAGHNQPQHF
v_call: TRBV6-2/TRBV6-3; d_call: NA; j_call: TRBJ2-6; clone_size: many; cdr3_nt: TGTGCCAGCAGTTCTGGCGGCTCTGGGGCCAACGTCCTGACTTTC; cdr3_aa: CASSSGGSGANVLTF
v_call: TRBV18; d_call: TRBD1; j_call: TRBJ1-1; clone_size: many; cdr3_nt: TGTGCCAGCTCACCAGAGGGGGCTGTTGAAGCTTTCTTT; cdr3_aa: CASSPEGAVEAFF
v_call: TRBV5-6; d_call: TRBD1; j_call: TRBJ1-2; clone_size: many; cdr3_nt: TGTGCCAGCAGCTTGGCAGGGGGCGCGAATGGCTACACCTTC; cdr3_aa: CASSLAGGANGYTF
v_call: TRBV20-1; d_call: NA; j_call: TRBJ1-2; clone_size: NA; cdr3_nt: TGCAGTGCTAGAGATGGCAGGGCGCACGGCTACACCTTC; cdr3_aa: CSARDGRAHGYTF
v_call: TRBV12-3/TRBV12-4; d_call: TRBD2; j_call: TRBJ2-2; clone_size: many; cdr3_nt: TGTGCCACCAAACTAGCGGGAGACGCGAACACCGGGGAGCTGTTTTTT; cdr3_aa: CATKLAGDANTGELFF
v_call: TRBV12-3/TRBV12-4; d_call: TRBD1; j_call: TRBJ2-6; clone_size: many; cdr3_nt: TGTGCCAGCAGCCAAAGGACAGGGACGGGTCCTGGGGCCAACGTCCTGACTTTC; cdr3_aa: CASSQRTGTGPGANVLTF
v_call: TRBV28; d_call: NA; j_call: TRBJ2-5; clone_size: many; cdr3_nt: TGTGCCAGCAGTTTCGGTGGGAGCGTTGAGACCCAGTACTTC; cdr3_aa: CASSFGGSVETQYF
v_call: TRBV7-2; d_call: NA; j_call: TRBJ1-1; clone_size: few; cdr3_nt: TGTGCCAGCAGCCCAGTGGTCGGAAACACTGAAGCTTTCTTT; cdr3_aa: CASSPVVGNTEAFF
v_call: TRBV19; d_call: NA; j_call: TRBJ2-5; clone_size: many; cdr3_nt: TGTGCCAGTAGTATAGGAAAGGGAGGTCGAGAGACCCAGTACTTC; cdr3_aa: CASSIGKGGRETQYF
v_call: TRBV20-1; d_call: TRBD1; j_call: TRBJ1-2; clone_size: many; cdr3_nt: TGCAGTGCTAGAGATTCCCCGGACAGGCGATTCTATGGCTACACCTTC; cdr3_aa: CSARDSPDRRFYGYTF
v_call: TRBV7-2; d_call: NA; j_call: TRBJ2-7; clone_size: many; cdr3_nt: TGTGCCAGCACCCCTGGATACGAGCAGTACTTC; cdr3_aa: CASTPGYEQYF
v_call: TRBV7-9; d_call: NA; j_call: TRBJ1-2; clone_size: few; cdr3_nt: TGTGCCAGCAGCCGGGCCGGGACGGACTATGGCTACACCTTC; cdr3_aa: CASSRAGTDYGYTF
v_call: TRBV5-1; d_call: TRBD1; j_call: TRBJ2-7; clone_size: many; cdr3_nt: TGCGCCAGCAGTAAACAGGGGAACTACGAGCAGTACTTC; cdr3_aa: CASSKQGNYEQYF
v_call: TRBV6-1; d_call: NA; j_call: TRBJ1-6; clone_size: many; cdr3_nt: TGTGCCAGCACTTCTAGCCTACCCCTCCACTTT; cdr3_aa: CASTSSLPLHF
v_call: TRBV6-1; d_call: NA; j_call: TRBJ1-2; clone_size: NA; cdr3_nt: TGTGCCAGCAGTGAAGGGGGCGCCATCAACTATGGCTACACCTTC; cdr3_aa: CASSEGGAINYGYTF
v_call: TRBV6-1; d_call: NA; j_call: TRBJ1-1; clone_size: NA; cdr3_nt: TGTGCCAGCAGTGTTCTTGGCACTGAAGCTTTCTTT; cdr3_aa: CASSVLGTEAFF
v_call: TRBV28; d_call: NA; j_call: TRBJ2-4; clone_size: many; cdr3_nt: TGTGCCAGCAGTCCCGGTGCTTTAGGTGCAAACATTCAGTACTTC; cdr3_aa: CASSPGALGANIQYF
v_call: TRBV11-1; d_call: NA; j_call: TRBJ2-7; clone_size: many; cdr3_nt: TGTGCCAGCAGCTTACCCCCCGGGGGCCCCGGGGAGCAGTACTTC; cdr3_aa: CASSLPPGGPGEQYF
v_call: TRBV19; d_call: NA; j_call: TRBJ2-5; clone_size: many; cdr3_nt: TGTGCCAGTTCCCGGGAGTGGGGAGAGACCCAGTACTTC; cdr3_aa: CASSREWGETQYF